Each of the 13 T cell receptor beta chains below was sequenced from the same sample in a study of human T cells and chemical hapten exposure. TCRdb independently ran MiXCR on the RACE reads; one entry per CDR3 protein. The profile shows some 91,000 distinct CDR3 sequences, 25% to 30% of them singletons. The time point is: patch test 3, about 24 weeks after DPC sensitization. As for treatment: therapeutic diphenylcyclopropenone sensitization with weekly scalp DPC. Specimen: whole blood, collected in connection with sensitization to the hapten diphenylcyclopropenone (DPC). All receptors derive from a man aged 40-55 years with alopecia areata. Some clones in this sample may be carry-over from other donors' samples.

This rearrangement joins TRBV20-1 to TRBJ1-2; 8 bases map to TRBD1. CDR1 DFQATT and CDR2 SNEGSKA come from the germline V gene (reference sequence). J was trimmed by 9 bases and V by 5 bases; bases with no gene match: 20. The CDR3 is made up of 16 amino acids. CDR3 sequence reads: CSAPPEGQVRLLRYTF. For the CDR3, the DNA is TGCAGTGCTCCACCTGAGGGACAGGTCCGCCTATTGCGCTACACCTTC.

The table lists this clonotype with a count of one. The rearrangement joins TRBV20-1 to TRBJ2-1; possibly TRBD1 or TRBD2 for D (9 bases each). The CDR3 loop spans 17 amino acids. Trimming shortened V by 6 bases and J by 8 bases, and 29 bases separated the two germline ends. CDR1 is DFQATT and CDR2 is SNEGSKA in the germline V gene (reference sequence). This CDR3 is CSAGQGGSSGSQDEQFF. The CDR3 DNA follows: TGCAGTGCGGGACAGGGAGGTAGTAGCGGGAGTCAGGATGAGCAGTTCTTC.

Points on this clonotype: A much larger clone differs from this one at a single base, so this may be a read error. Here the CDR3 omits its conserved ending phenylalanine or tryptophan, so a read error is the likely source. The chain carries TRBV27 and TRBJ2-3, with 9 bases fitting TRBD1. The germline CDR1 and CDR2 sequences are MNHEY and SMNVEV (reference sequence). The CDR3 runs 13 residues. V dropped 8 bases and J dropped 5; count of bases not matched to a gene: 5. The CDR3 loop reads CASWDRVVDTQYS. CDR3 DNA: TGTGCCAGCTGGGACAGGGTGGTAGATACGCAGTATTCT.

This clonotype has a single count. This rearrangement joins TRBV28 to TRBJ2-1; 9 bases are a match to TRBD2. V gave up 3 bases and J gave up 9 bases; unmatched junction bases: 9. The CDR3 runs to 15 residues. Germline V gives CDR1 MDHEN, CDR2 SYDVKM. CDR3 DNA: TGTGCCAGCAGTTTCCGGGGACTAGCAAAGAGTGAGCAGTTCTTC. Translation gives CASSFRGLAKSEQFF. Looking up the rest from reference TRBV28 and TRBJ2-1 gives the full variable domain: DVKVTQSSRYLVKRTGEKVFLECVQDMDHENMFWYRQDPGLGLRLIYFSYDVKMKEKGDIPEGYSVSREKKERFSLILESASTNQTSMYLCASSFRGLAKSEQFFGPGTRLTVL.

The V call is TRBV9, the J call TRBJ1-1; D remains ambiguous. There are 14 residues in the CDR3. Trimming took 1 base from V and 5 from J, leaving 12 bases between them. The germline V gene encodes CDR1 SGDLS and CDR2 YYNGEE. The CDR3: CASSVSPARTEAFF. The CDR3 DNA follows: TGTGCCAGCAGCGTAAGCCCCGCGAGGACTGAAGCTTTCTTT. Together with reference TRBV9 and TRBJ1-1, the CDR3 gives the full variable domain: DSGVTQTPKHLITATGQRVTLRCSPRSGDLSVYWYQQSLDQGLQFLIQYYNGEERAKGNILERFSAQQFPDLHSELNLSSLELGDSALYFCASSVSPARTEAFFGQGTRLTVV.

This clonotype has only a few counts. The rearrangement links TRBV9 to TRBJ2-2; a weak D match, TRBD2 (6 bases). The germline V and J ends were trimmed by 4 bases and 3 bases, with 13 bases remaining between them. The CDR3 is 15 amino acids. Germline-derived CDR1 and CDR2 are SGDLS and YYNGEE. The chain's CDR3 is CASSFGGTDTGELFF. In DNA, the CDR3 is TGTGCCAGCAGCTTCGGCGGGACTGACACCGGGGAGCTGTTTTTT.

The J gene is TRBJ2-5, the V gene TRBV5-1; no clear D. V lost 4 bases and J 3 bases, leaving 10 bases between the germline ends. The CDR3 length is 13 residues. CDR1 and CDR2 (germline): SGHRS, YFSETQ. As DNA, the CDR3 is TGCGCCAGCAGCCCTATAGGCAAAGAGACCCAGTACTTC. This gives the protein CASSPIGKETQYF.

The chain uses TRBV7-9 and TRBJ2-1; 14 bases fit TRBD2. Germline lookup yields CDR1 SEHNR and CDR2 FQNEAQ (reference sequence). Trimming removed 5 bases from V and 9 bases from J; junction bases left unmatched: 6. The CDR3 covers 15 residues. In DNA form, the CDR3 reads TGTGCCAGCAGCCAGACTAGCGGGAGGGCCATTGAGCAGTTCTTC. This translates into CASSQTSGRAIEQFF.

The CDR3 sequence: CASSYSRTGSTNEKLFF. In nucleotides, the CDR3 is TGTGCCAGCAGTTACTCGCGGACAGGGTCAACTAATGAAAAACTGTTTTTT. This chain connects TRBV6-5 to TRBJ1-4; 8 nucleotides match TRBD1. This CDR3 is built from 17 residues. Trimming cost V 0 bases and J 0 bases; bases outside gene matches: 3. The germline V gene has CDR1 MNHEY and CDR2 SVGAGI.

This clonotype occurred a few times. This rearrangement joins TRBV6-5 to TRBJ2-1; D is possibly TRBD1 or TRBD2 (5 bases each). CDR3 length equals 11 residues. V lost 6 bases and J 15 bases, leaving 15 bases between the germline ends. CDR1 is MNHEY, CDR2 SVGAGI, per germline. CDR3 residues: CASRDVGETFF. CDR3 DNA: TGTGCCAGCAGGGACGTGGGGGAAACGTTCTTC.

This clonotype was found a few times. Germline and junction disagree at one end, which may indicate a read error. The rearrangement links TRBV12-3 or TRBV12-4 to TRBJ1-2; tentative D call: TRBD1 (6 bases). The CDR3 contains 10 residues. DNA of the CDR3: TGTGCCAGCTCGAGGGGGGCCGGGGTCTTC. It encodes CASSRGAGVF.

V gene TRBV28 combines with J gene TRBJ2-7; D unclear. The CDR3 spans 14 residues. Germline V gene data show CDR1 as MDHEN and CDR2 as SYDVKM. The ends were cut back, 10 bases at V and 6 bases at J, with 22 bases in the middle. CDR3 DNA sequence: TGTGCCACCCGTCGTGGGAACGTTAAGGGCGAGCAGTACTTC. Protein: CATRRGNVKGEQYF. Drawing the rest from reference TRBV28 and TRBJ2-7, the complete variable domain is DVKVTQSSRYLVKRTGEKVFLECVQDMDHENMFWYRQDPGLGLRLIYFSYDVKMKEKGDIPEGYSVSREKKERFSLILESASTNQTSMYLCATRRGNVKGEQYFGPGTRLTVT.

This clonotype was seen a handful of times. The chain couples TRBV10-2 to TRBJ2-2; TRBD1 might be the D (6 bases). The CDR3 covers 16 residues. CDR1 is WSHSY and CDR2 is SAAADI in the germline V gene. Trimming took off 3 bases at V and 0 bases at J, with 11 bases between the two ends. The CDR3 loop is CASSEGSGANTGELFF. CDR3 coding DNA: TGCGCCAGCAGTGAAGGGTCAGGGGCGAACACCGGGGAGCTGTTTTTT.